These T cell receptor beta chains were read from a single sample in a study of T-cell reconstitution after alpha-beta-depleted transplantation in children. MiXCR, applied by TCRdb to the PCR reads, yields one record per CDR3 protein. The table shows over 200,000 distinct CDR3 sequences, with under 9.5% occurring only once. Material: PBMCs from the stem cell graft donor, obtained from the stem cell graft. These TCRs come from a human donor who donated a stem cell graft to a child with acute lymphoblastic leukemia. The CDR3 runs from the conserved cysteine through the conserved F or W. D genes are given only for firm matches. Expanded clones get a size class; other rows say once, few or many, or leave the size out.

d_gene,abundance,j_gene,v_gene,CDR3aa,CDR3nt
-,few,TRBJ2-5,TRBV5-1,CASSFGTATETQYF,TGCGCCAGCAGCTTCGGCACTGCCACAGAGACCCAGTACTTC
-,many,TRBJ1-1,TRBV6-5,CASSYQGYTEAFF,TGTGCCAGCAGTTATCAGGGATACACTGAAGCTTTCTTT
-,-,TRBJ2-7,TRBV5-1,CASSRNPDVQPGEQYF,TGCGCCAGCAGCCGCAACCCAGACGTCCAGCCGGGCGAGCAGTACTTC
TRBD2,-,TRBJ2-3,TRBV4-2,CASSQGLRGGSTDTQYF,TGTGCCAGCAGCCAAGGGTTGCGGGGGGGAAGCACAGATACGCAGTATTTT
-,-,TRBJ2-7,TRBV7-2,CASSLRSGTPLNEQYF,TGTGCCAGCAGCTTAAGGAGTGGGACTCCCCTGAACGAGCAGTACTTC
-,many,TRBJ2-7,TRBV7-6,CASSLSPSYEQYF,TGTGCCAGCAGCTTATCCCCATCCTACGAGCAGTACTTC
TRBD2,few,TRBJ2-3,TRBV20-1,CSALLARGTDTQYF,TGCAGTGCGCTACTGGCGCGGGGGACAGATACGCAGTATTTT
-,-,TRBJ2-3,TRBV20-1,CSATFLRTVTSTDTQYF,TGCAGTGCTACTTTTTTGAGGACCGTAACTAGCACAGATACGCAGTATTTT
-,few,TRBJ1-2,TRBV6-1,CASRRGSYGYTF,TGTGCCAGCAGGAGAGGGTCCTATGGCTACACCTTC
-,few,TRBJ1-5,TRBV6-1,CATSRSFGGNQPQHF,TGTGCCACCTCCCGGTCATTTGGGGGCAATCAGCCCCAGCATTTT
-,few,TRBJ1-6,TRBV4-1,CASSQDRGRSANSPLHF,TGCGCCAGCAGCCAAGATCGAGGAAGGTCCGCTAATTCACCCCTCCACTTT
-,-,TRBJ2-2,TRBV6-2/TRBV6-3,CASSYVGAYAGELFF,TGTGCCAGCAGTTACGTGGGGGCTTACGCCGGGGAGCTGTTTTTT
-,-,TRBJ2-3,TRBV12-3/TRBV12-4,CASSGGQLPITDTQYF,TGTGCCAGCAGCGGGGGACAGCTCCCGATCACAGATACGCAGTATTTT
-,few,TRBJ2-2,TRBV12-3/TRBV12-4,CASSLWVTGELFF,TGTGCCAGCAGCCTATGGGTCACCGGGGAGCTGTTTTTT
TRBD1,few,TRBJ2-5,TRBV29-1,CSVALSPSTGQETQYF,TGCAGCGTTGCCTTAAGCCCCTCGACAGGGCAAGAGACCCAGTACTTC
-,many,TRBJ2-2,TRBV27,CASSLLDPTAFTGELFF,TGTGCCAGCAGTTTATTGGATCCGACAGCCTTCACCGGGGAGCTGTTTTTT
-,many,TRBJ1-1,TRBV25-1,CASSENWNTEAFF,TGTGCCAGCAGTGAAAATTGGAACACTGAAGCTTTCTTT
-,-,TRBJ1-1,TRBV20-1,CSAAQGVNTEAFF,TGCAGTGCTGCGCAGGGCGTTAACACTGAAGCTTTCTTT
TRBD1,many,TRBJ2-1,TRBV12-5,CASGLVHKGAGEQFF,TGTGCTAGTGGTTTGGTACATAAGGGGGCAGGTGAGCAGTTCTTC
-,few,TRBJ1-1,TRBV7-2,CASSPGMVNTEAFF,TGTGCCAGCAGCCCCGGGATGGTGAACACTGAAGCTTTCTTT
-,-,TRBJ2-3,TRBV7-9,CATDQVRDTGTDTQYF,TGTGCCACCGATCAAGTCCGGGACACGGGCACAGATACGCAGTATTTT
-,many,TRBJ2-1,TRBV5-1,CASSRDRSSYNEQFF,TGCGCCAGCAGCCGGGACCGTAGCTCCTACAATGAGCAGTTCTTC
TRBD1,many,TRBJ1-2,TRBV24-1,CATSDGQGQGYTF,TGTGCCACCAGTGACGGACAGGGGCAAGGCTACACCTTC
-,few,TRBJ1-1,TRBV6-1,CAAPRGGGTEAFF,TGTGCCGCTCCCCGGGGGGGTGGCACTGAAGCTTTCTTT
-,-,TRBJ2-3,TRBV4-3,CASSPSPTRTVTQYF,TGCGCCAGCAGCCCATCACCAACCCGCACAGTTACGCAGTATTTT
-,-,TRBJ1-6,TRBV5-1,CASSPDRGSPLHF,TGCGCCAGCAGCCCCGACCGGGGTTCACCCCTCCACTTT
TRBD1,many,TRBJ1-1,TRBV12-3/TRBV12-4,CASSRTGGKAFF,TGTGCCAGCAGTCGGACAGGAGGGAAAGCTTTCTTT
-,-,TRBJ2-3,TRBV9,CASSAYTDTQYF,TGTGCCAGCAGCGCCTACACAGATACGCAGTATTTT
TRBD2,-,TRBJ2-3,TRBV5-1,CASSPGTSGEADTQYF,TGCGCCAGCAGCCCAGGGACTAGCGGTGAAGCAGATACGCAGTATTTT
-,many,TRBJ1-2,TRBV6-6,CATGDLGGYTF,TGTGCCACCGGGGACCTGGGTGGCTACACCTTC
TRBD2,-,TRBJ2-7,TRBV6-1,CASSRIAGGPYEQYF,TGTGCCAGCAGTCGTATAGCGGGGGGGCCCTACGAGCAGTACTTC
TRBD1,many,TRBJ1-5,TRBV12-3/TRBV12-4,CASSLRQGPRGEPQHF,TGTGCCAGCAGTCTAAGACAGGGGCCTAGGGGTGAGCCCCAGCATTTT
-,many,TRBJ2-7,TRBV20-1,CSARLKQGYEQYF,TGCAGTGCCAGGTTAAAACAGGGTTACGAGCAGTACTTC
-,few,TRBJ2-7,TRBV3-1,CASSPETGTYLEQYF,TGTGCCAGCAGCCCAGAAACCGGGACCTACCTCGAGCAGTACTTC
TRBD1,many,TRBJ1-4,TRBV7-9,CASSLDRGDEKLFF,TGTGCCAGCAGCCTGGACAGGGGTGACGAAAAACTGTTTTTT